This entry concerns a single T cell receptor (beta chain). The germline CDR1 and CDR2 sequences are SEHNR and FQNEAQ (reference sequence). The V segment lost 3 bases and the J segment 4 bases; nucleotides outside the gene matches: 5. This CDR3 is built from 14 residues. This specimen comes from a study of CD8 T cells in Susac syndrome. The authors carried out high-throughput sequencing of TCR beta. They applied it to CD8+ and CD4+ T cells obtained from blood. RNA totalling about 0.5 to 1 ug underwent reverse transcription with random hexamers. From the immunoSEQ multiplex PCR reads, TCRdb called clonotypes with MiXCR, one entry per CDR3 protein. The table has around 200,000 distinct CDR3 sequences, 95% seen once.

Sequencing was done on a sample of CD4+ T cells from PBMCs. The source is a human donor with multiple sclerosis. The gene calls are TRBV7-9 and TRBJ1-2; 7 nucleotides align to TRBD1. The CDR3 DNA follows: TGTGCCAGCAGCTTGACCTCAGGGGGCTATGGCTACACCTTC. Amino acid sequence: CASSLTSGGYGYTF.